These 25 T cell receptor beta chains share one sample of origin, sequenced in a study of cytomegalovirus exposure and HLA in healthy donors. Primers included in the PCR were 60 Vbeta and 13 Jbeta primers. Method: immunoSEQ multiplex PCR; TCRdb's copy keeps in-frame clones and lacks some. The table includes 95,000 to 150,000 clones, roughly 71% detected once. Material for sequencing was PBMCs. These receptors were obtained from a woman in her thirties or forties in good health and CMV-seropositive.

This sequence joins TRBV28 and TRBJ1-4, with TRBD1 matching over 8 bases. Trimming at V came to 6 bases and at J to 2 bases, leaving 11 bases not matched to a gene. Per the germline V gene, CDR1 is MDHEN and CDR2 is SYDVKM. The CDR3 runs 17 residues. CDR3 loop: CASSPDRGKRTNEKLFF. The CDR3 DNA follows: TGTGCCAGCAGCCCTGACAGGGGAAAAAGGACTAATGAAAAACTGTTTTTT.

This clone occurred once. The V and J genes are TRBV9 and TRBJ2-3, with TRBD2 matching 8 bases. V gave up 4 bases and J gave up 0 bases; unmatched junction bases: 10. This CDR3 comprises 17 residues. Germline values: CDR1 SGDLS, CDR2 YYNGEE. CDR3 protein: CASSTQSGGVSTDTQYF. For the CDR3, the DNA is TGTGCCAGCAGCACCCAAAGCGGGGGAGTTAGCACAGATACGCAGTATTTT.

The CDR3 loop reads CASSPGQGRETQYF. The CDR3 nucleotides read TGTGCCAGCAGCCCGGGACAGGGTCGAGAGACCCAGTACTTC. The chain uses TRBV7-9 and TRBJ2-5; 9 nucleotides align to TRBD1. Trimming removed 5 bases from V and 4 bases from J; junction bases left unmatched: 5. The germline V gene has CDR1 SEHNR and CDR2 FQNEAQ (reference sequence). The CDR3 loop spans 14 amino acids.

The J gene is TRBJ2-7, the V gene TRBV6-1; a possible D gene is TRBD1 (6 bases). Germline values: CDR1 MNHNS, CDR2 SASEGT. This CDR3 has 12 amino acids. The CDR3 loop is CASSAQGYEQYF. The CDR3 DNA reads as TGTGCAAGCTCGGCACAGGGCTACGAGCAGTACTTC.

This clone was seen a handful of times. This chain uses TRBV2 with TRBJ2-1; possible D gene TRBD1, 5 bases. The germline CDR1 and CDR2 sequences are SNHLY and FYNNEI. The CDR3 is made up of 14 amino acids. Deletions cut 8 bases from V and 0 bases from J, with 11 bases between. The CDR3, as DNA: TGTGCCAGCGGGGCGGACCGCTCCTACAATGAGCAGTTCTTC. Protein product: CASGADRSYNEQFF.

This sequence joins TRBV28 and TRBJ2-7; D gene ambiguous. The CDR3 has 12 residues. Germline CDR1 reads MDHEN; CDR2 reads SYDVKM. V lost 3 bases, J lost 4 bases, and 7 bases lay in between. The CDR3 nucleotides read TGTGCCAGCAGTTTGCCGGGTTACGAGCAGTACTTC. It specifies CASSLPGYEQYF.

CDR3 amino acids: CASSLNLGAIYYGYTF. The DNA for the CDR3 is TGTGCCAGCAGTCTCAATTTGGGGGCGATTTACTATGGCTACACCTTC. The V gene is TRBV28, the J gene TRBJ1-2; D possibly corresponds to TRBD1 (6 bases). This CDR3 comprises 16 residues. Germline assignment: CDR1 MDHEN and CDR2 SYDVKM. Trimming stripped 5 bases from V and 3 bases from J, with 19 bases between.

This clone occurred a few times. V usage is TRBV30 and J usage is TRBJ1-3; the D gene is possibly TRBD1 (6 bases). The CDR3 has 13 residues. CDR1 is GTSNPN, CDR2 SVGIG, per germline (reference sequence). V gave up 4 bases and J gave up 3 bases, with 10 bases separating them. The DNA of the CDR3 is TGTGCCTGGAACAGGGATGGTGGAAACACCATATATTTT. Residues: CAWNRDGGNTIYF.

The CDR3 nucleotides are TGTGCCAGCAGTTACTCGACGGACGGACTCAGGGGGGAGCAGTACTTC. Its translation is CASSYSTDGLRGEQYF. This chain links TRBV6-5 with TRBJ2-7, with 7 nucleotides matching TRBD1. Germline-derived CDR1 and CDR2 are MNHEY and SVGAGI. V dropped 0 bases and J dropped 7; count of bases not matched to a gene: 12. The CDR3 has 16 residues.

There are a few counts of this clone. In DNA, the CDR3 is TGTGCCAGCAGCTTCCACCTCGCTAAGTTCCAAGAGACCCAGTACTTC. Translated: CASSFHLAKFQETQYF. This chain joins TRBV5-6 and TRBJ2-5; D ambiguous. The V gene's germline CDR1 is SGHDT and CDR2 YYEEEE. Trimming removed 2 bases at V and 1 base at J, with 15 bases between. The CDR3 totals 16 residues.

The chain employs TRBV6-6 and TRBJ2-7; the D is unclear. CDR3 length: 13 residues. Trimming left V 1 base short and J 5 bases short, with 9 bases between. CDR1 and CDR2 from the germline V gene are MNHNY and SVGAGI (reference sequence). CDR3 residues: CASSYLGGHEQYF. CDR3 sequence (DNA): TGTGCCAGCAGTTACTTGGGTGGGCACGAGCAGTACTTC.

The chain recombines TRBV5-6 with TRBJ2-5, with 7 bases that match TRBD1. The CDR3 length is 15 residues. V dropped 3 bases and J dropped 2; count of bases not matched to a gene: 7. The V gene's germline CDR1 is SGHDT and CDR2 YYEEEE. The CDR3 reads CASSSILTGQETQYF. The CDR3, as DNA: TGTGCCAGCAGCTCCATTCTGACAGGGCAAGAGACCCAGTACTTC.

The chain uses TRBV19 and TRBJ2-7; 7 positions agree with TRBD1. Germline assignment: CDR1 LNHDA and CDR2 SQIVND (reference sequence). J lost 4 bases, V lost 1 base, and 7 bases had no gene match. CDR3 length: 15 amino acids. The CDR3 reads CASSIVPGQTYEQYF. As DNA, the CDR3 is TGTGCCAGTAGTATAGTTCCGGGACAGACGTACGAGCAGTACTTC.

V is TRBV19 and J is TRBJ1-2; 8 bases fit TRBD1. Germline loops: CDR1 LNHDA, CDR2 SQIVND (reference sequence). This CDR3 has 13 amino acids. V lost 6 bases to trimming and J lost 4 bases; unmatched junction nucleotides: 4. Written as DNA, the CDR3 is TGTGCCAGTAGAGTGGGACAGGCCTATGGCTACACCTTC. Protein: CASRVGQAYGYTF.

This chain joins TRBV5-1 and TRBJ1-4, with 9 bases that match TRBD1. The trim removed 3 bases at V and 8 bases at J, leaving 8 bases unmatched. This CDR3 has 15 residues. Germline assignment: CDR1 SGHRS and CDR2 YFSETQ. As DNA, the CDR3 is TGCGCCAGCAGCTGGCGGGACAGGGCGGTAGAAAAACTGTTTTTT. It codes for CASSWRDRAVEKLFF.

The CDR3, as DNA: TGTGCCAGCAGTCCCAGGGCCTACGAGCAGTACTTC. Translating gives CASSPRAYEQYF. This chain uses TRBV7-2 with TRBJ2-7, with a tentative D call TRBD1 (5 bases). The CDR3 loop spans 12 amino acids. The germline V gene encodes CDR1 SGHTA and CDR2 FQGNSA. V was pared by 6 bases and J by 2 bases, with 8 bases between.

The rearrangement links TRBV7-6 to TRBJ1-3; TRBD1 matches 9 bases. The V gene end was trimmed by 5 bases and the J gene end by 0 bases; junction bases not matched to a gene: 11. The length of the CDR3 is 18 residues. Germline-derived CDR1 and CDR2 are SGHVS and FNYEAQ. CDR3 loop: CASSRWDRDPLSGNTIYF. The CDR3 nucleotides read TGTGCCAGCAGCCGCTGGGACAGGGATCCCCTCTCTGGAAACACCATATATTTT.

The V call is TRBV27, the J call TRBJ2-1; D perhaps matches TRBD1 (6 bases). Germline CDR1 MNHEY, CDR2 SMNVEV (reference sequence). The CDR3 has 18 residues. Trimming removed 4 bases from V and 0 bases from J, with 19 bases in between. CDR3 protein: CASSSSTPNRASYNEQFF. The CDR3 DNA sequence: TGTGCCAGCAGTTCCTCCACTCCTAACAGGGCCTCCTACAATGAGCAGTTCTTC.

In this sample, this clone turned up once. This chain joins TRBV5-6 and TRBJ1-5; 9 bases are shared with TRBD1. This CDR3 is 14 amino acids long. The germline V gene has CDR1 SGHDT and CDR2 YYEEEE. V was clipped by 4 bases and J by 6 bases; unmatched bases: 5. The CDR3 loop is CASSQTGGGQPQHF. The CDR3 DNA is TGTGCCAGCAGCCAGACAGGGGGAGGTCAGCCCCAGCATTTT.

This clone came up once. This chain links TRBV7-9 with TRBJ1-5; 7 bases are shared with TRBD1. The CDR3 has 14 residues. V gave up 9 bases and J gave up 2 bases; unmatched junction bases: 7. Per germline, CDR1 SEHNR and CDR2 FQNEAQ (reference sequence). The CDR3 DNA reads TGTGCCAGTGAACGTACAGGGGGCAATCAGCCCCAGCATTTT. It is translated as CASERTGGNQPQHF.

V gene TRBV7-6 combines with J gene TRBJ1-1; 7 nucleotides agree with TRBD1. Germline V gene sequence: CDR1 SGHVS, CDR2 FNYEAQ. The CDR3 is made up of 13 amino acids. The V gene end was trimmed by 1 base and the J gene end by 7 bases; junction bases not matched to a gene: 3. CDR3 nucleotides: TGTGCCAGCAGCTTAGACAGGGGTAGTGAAGCTTTCTTT. Its protein product is CASSLDRGSEAFF. Together with reference TRBV7-6 and TRBJ1-1, the CDR3 gives the full variable domain: GAGVSQSPRYKVTKRGQDVALRCDPISGHVSLYWYRQALGQGPEFLTYFNYEAQQDKSGLPNDRFSAERPEGSISTLTIQRTEQRDSAMYRCASSLDRGSEAFFGQGTRLTVV.

The chain has TRBV4-3 and TRBJ2-2, with D maybe TRBD1 (6 bases). The length of the CDR3 is 16 residues. V lost 0 bases and J 2 bases, leaving 10 bases between the germline ends. Per germline, CDR1 LGHNA and CDR2 YSLEER. The CDR3 is CASSQDLGHNTGELFF. The CDR3 DNA follows: TGCGCCAGCAGCCAAGATCTGGGACATAACACCGGGGAGCTGTTTTTT.

The chain employs TRBV5-4 and TRBJ2-7; no definite D call. Trimming shortened V by 4 bases and J by 4 bases, and 21 bases separated the two germline ends. This CDR3 has 16 residues. Per the germline V gene, CDR1 is SGHNT and CDR2 is YYREEE (reference sequence). The CDR3 loop is CASSAAPDPNLYEQYF. CDR3 in DNA: TGTGCCAGCAGCGCGGCCCCTGACCCAAACCTTTACGAGCAGTACTTC.

J is TRBJ1-6 and V is TRBV30; D possibly corresponds to TRBD1 (6 bases). Germline-derived CDR1 and CDR2 are GTSNPN and SVGIG (reference sequence). The CDR3 is 17 residues long. V dropped 0 bases and J dropped 0 bases, with 12 bases sitting between them. CDR3 amino acids: CAWSVKGGSSYNSPLHF. The CDR3 DNA reads as TGTGCCTGGAGTGTAAAAGGGGGAAGCTCCTATAATTCACCCCTCCACTTT.

The chain combines TRBV14 with TRBJ2-7; TRBD2 matches at 10 bases. J was trimmed by 1 base and V by 3 bases; bases with no gene match: 6. Germline CDR1 is SGHDN and CDR2 is FVKESK. This CDR3 comprises 16 residues. The CDR3 DNA is TGTGCCAGCAGCCATGGAACTAGCGGGATTTCCTACGAGCAGTACTTC. This translates into CASSHGTSGISYEQYF. Drawing the rest from reference TRBV14 and TRBJ2-7, the complete variable domain is EAGVTQFPSHSVIEKGQTVTLRCDPISGHDNLYWYRRVMGKEIKFLLHFVKESKQDESGMPNNRFLAERTGGTYSTLKVQPAELEDSGVYFCASSHGTSGISYEQYFGPGTRLTVT.